Listed below are T cell receptor beta chains from one sample, sequenced in a study of cytomegalovirus exposure and HLA in healthy donors. Using immunoSEQ multiplex PCR, the repertoire was profiled, and TCRdb retains in-frame clones only, with some absent. This sample has about 160,000 clones, with 84% found just once. The sequencing sample was made of PBMCs. Receptors were obtained from a boy aged 2 to 10 in good health and CMV-seronegative. Each CDR3 is given with its conserved first and last residue.

V gene	J gene	CDR3 protein
TRBV27	TRBJ1-5	CASSFGFSNQPQHF
TRBV29-1	TRBJ1-1	CSVDQGTEAFF
TRBV6-5	TRBJ2-7	CASSYSITFREQYF
TRBV11-2	TRBJ2-1	CASSFTIGTSGSTEQFF
TRBV5-1	TRBJ2-7	CASSVASESYEQYF
TRBV29-1	TRBJ1-2	CSAAQLIGSIGYGYTF
TRBV12-5	TRBJ2-2	CASGFRTGISNTGELFF
TRBV18	TRBJ2-1	CASSRRLAGGLPQEQFF
TRBV6-6	TRBJ2-3	CASSSRDRGKYTQYF
TRBV5-6	TRBJ1-1	CASSIGQGWNTEAFF
TRBV6-1	TRBJ2-1	CASSGLGEGEQFF
TRBV12-5	TRBJ2-3	CASAPESRFTDTQYF
TRBV7-8	TRBJ2-7	CASSLYPLRAGVTYEQYF
TRBV28	TRBJ2-3	CASSPTGTGKLDTQYF
TRBV27	TRBJ1-5	CASGFSSQPQHF
TRBV30	TRBJ2-7	CALTGVSYEQYF
TRBV7-9	TRBJ1-5	CASSLSWVGSGPQPQHF
TRBV6-5	TRBJ1-5	CASSYTAGEQPQHF
TRBV6-5	TRBJ2-7	CASSYSRGVVDYEQYF
TRBV2	TRBJ2-7	CASKLAGVGEQYF
TRBV10-3	TRBJ2-7	CAISPLTGGRDLSEQYF
TRBV25-1	TRBJ1-2	CASSEYFVPRGANYGYTF
TRBV28	TRBJ1-4	CASNKSQGSGTNEKLFF
TRBV27	TRBJ2-6	CASSTIQGSGANVLTF
TRBV18	TRBJ2-5	CASSLQGETQYF
TRBV29-1	TRBJ2-3	CSVQGLAAPRTQYF
TRBV28	TRBJ2-1	CASRPSKNEQFF
TRBV2	TRBJ1-1	CAVQLNTEAFF
TRBV27	TRBJ1-2	CASSFSDRGNYGYTF
TRBV4-1	TRBJ2-3	CASSSSLAGESDTQYF
TRBV7-9	TRBJ1-5	CASSPGQVSQPQHF
TRBV7-2	TRBJ2-5	CASSLLSGRAVEQYF
TRBV4-1	.	CASSQVGNRPYEQYF
TRBV5-4	TRBJ2-5	CASSFRSGRSVGTQYF
TRBV7-9	TRBJ1-1	CASSLRGDSRNTEAFF
TRBV7-7	TRBJ2-3	CASSPRTSGSAQYF
TRBV28	TRBJ1-2	CASSFTGVRGGYTF
TRBV7-2	TRBJ1-4	CASSLGTGNEKLFF
TRBV18	TRBJ2-7	CASSPGTGGSSYEQYF
TRBV5-1	TRBJ2-3	CASSPERGDTQYF
TRBV7-9	TRBJ1-2	CSSSFPSPTGGYGYTF
TRBV9	TRBJ2-3	CASSAPRQRVAVDTQYF
TRBV20-1	TRBJ1-1	CSVQLVTEAFF
TRBV5-6	TRBJ2-7	CASSLDLAGHEQYF
TRBV30	TRBJ1-4	CAWERQGRIAKLFF
TRBV27	TRBJ1-1	CASSLRGNTEAFF